This passage covers 5 T cell receptor beta chains from one sample sequenced in a study of CXCR3-negative and CXCR3-positive naive CD8 T cells. Their antigens remain unidentified. UMI labels and 5' RACE were used to prepare the TRB cDNA libraries. TCRdb reprocessed the 5' RACE reads, with one entry per CDR3 protein and no DNA. This sample carries roughly 6,900 distinct CDR3 sequences, with 1.4% to 1.5% going to the ten biggest clones. Study outcomes and limitations: For CXCR3-positive naive cells, TRB CDR3s were more hydrophobic than those of CXCR3-negative naive cells.

The specimen sequenced was naive CXCR3+ CD8+ T cells from blood. Subset reported: CD45RO-CCR7+CD27+CD95- naive CD8+ T cells expressing CXCR3 (TNR3+). Source of these receptors: a human donor in good health. Some clones in this sample may be carry-over from other donors' samples.

Judged by frequency, this clonotype is medium-sized. J is TRBJ1-5 and V is TRBV6-5; TCRdb outputs TRBD1, but without DNA this stays unchecked. Germline V lookup: CDR1 MNHEY, CDR2 SVGAGI. The CDR3 consists of 15 residues. CDR3 sequence: CASSYEGGSNQPQHF.

Measured by frequency, this clonotype is medium-sized. The chain is built from TRBV6-6 and TRBJ1-4. The CDR3 loop spans 13 amino acids. Germline values: CDR1 MNHNY, CDR2 SVGAGI (reference sequence). CDR3 amino acids: CASRQFLNEKLFF.

This clonotype is labeled medium-sized based on frequency. The V gene is TRBV7-6, the J gene TRBJ2-1. The CDR3 extends over 14 amino acids. Germline CDR1 SGHVS, CDR2 FNYEAQ. The CDR3 spells CASSLGPSDDEQFF.

The genes are TRBV10-3 and TRBJ1-5. CDR3 size: 13 residues. Germline loops: CDR1 ENHRY, CDR2 SYGVKD. The CDR3 region is CAISEAEGQPQHF.

Judged by frequency, this clonotype is medium-sized. The chain combines TRBV27 with TRBJ2-1; TCRdb calls TRBD1, which cannot be checked without DNA. The CDR3 totals 13 residues. Germline CDR1 reads MNHEY; CDR2 reads SMNVEV (reference sequence). The CDR3 sequence: CAGEGRFYNEQFF.